This TCR beta chain was identified during a study of shared clonotypes between healthy human individuals. Replicate PCRs from sorted subsets contained 200 ng DNA, which is around 30,000 T cell genomes. Assay: immunoSEQ multiplex PCR; the TCRdb copy retains only in-frame clones and omits some. The sample comprises approximately 2.3 million clones, 85% to 95% of which are singletons, and about 0.39% rests with the top ten. Of note for this clone: Antigen specificity is unknown.

General study points: Shared across a few donors were around 5% of the naive CD4 clonotypes. What naive subsets generally showed was a larger estimated richness than memory subsets showed. The donor pool, a small one, limited the genetic and exposure-history diversity represented.

Sequenced material: naive CD4+ T cells from PBMCs. Subset of the sample: CD45RA+ positively selected. The clonotype was recovered from a man aged 18 to 35 in good health. Some clones in this sample may be carry-over from other donors' samples.

The chain's CDR3 is CASRTTKFYEQYF. As DNA, the CDR3 is TGTGCCAGCCGAACCACCAAATTCTACGAGCAGTACTTC. The chain recombines TRBV6-5 with TRBJ2-7; D remains unclear. The length of the CDR3 is 13 residues. Germline V CDR1 and CDR2: MNHEY, SVGAGI. V shed 8 bases and J shed 3 bases, with 14 bases lying between them.